This T cell receptor beta chain comes out of a study of CXCR3-negative and CXCR3-positive naive CD8 T cells. Study summary: Roughly 140 million TRB reads in total, about 1.5 +/- 0.3 million per library.

The authors prepared UMI-labeled TRB cDNA libraries by 5' RACE. Reprocessing the 5' RACE reads, TCRdb reports a single entry for every CDR3 protein and omits DNA. Its table records 85,000 to 130,000 distinct CDR3 sequences. A note on this clonotype: Its antigen remains unknown.

This CDR3 region has 17 residues. CDR1 MNHEY and CDR2 SVGAGI come from the germline V gene. Study findings and constraints: Each naive subset displayed comparably high diversity, whereas memory CD8+ cells displayed much lower diversity. More hydrophobic TRB CDR3s occurred in CXCR3-positive than in CXCR3-negative naive cells. CXCR3-negative and CXCR3-positive naive cells shared comparable TRBV-TRBJ usage, but memory cells did not. Post-cryopreservation CXCR3 expression was partly diminished, and the bulk of assays employed fresh PBMCs.

The sample comprised naive CXCR3+ CD8+ T cells from blood. The subset is: CD45RO-CCR7+CD27+CD95- naive CD8+ T cells expressing CXCR3 (TNR3+). This chain links TRBV6-5 with TRBJ2-2; checking the TCRdb D call of TRBD1 is not possible without DNA. The TCR was taken from a human donor in good health. Some clones in this sample may be carry-over from other donors' samples. CDR3: CASSSDGRGLDTGELFF.